Below are 2 T cell receptor beta chains sequenced from a single sample in a study of OX40 agonist ivuxolimab in advanced cancers. Method: immunoSEQ multiplex PCR; TCRdb's copy keeps in-frame clones and lacks some. The sample gives some 95,000 clones, about 90% of which show up once; 0.4% to 0.55% is in the top ten. This specimen was CD4+ or CD8+ T cells sorted from blood, taken in a trial of the OX40 agonist ivuxolimab. All receptors derive from an adult with an advanced solid tumor such as melanoma, head and neck, liver or kidney cancer.

The gene calls are TRBV30 and TRBJ1-4, with a possible D match to TRBD1 (5 bases). There are 15 residues in the CDR3. Germline lookup yields CDR1 GTSNPN and CDR2 SVGIG (reference sequence). Trimming took off 1 base at V and 1 base at J, with 10 bases between the two ends. CDR3 protein: CAWSERGGTNEKLFF. For the CDR3, the DNA is TGTGCCTGGAGTGAACGGGGGGGAACTAATGAAAAACTGTTTTTT.

The chain carries TRBV6-1 and TRBJ1-4; D uncertain. The germline CDR1 and CDR2 sequences are MNHNS and SASEGT. CDR3 length: 15 residues. The V and J ends lost 4 bases and 2 bases respectively, with 11 bases between them. This CDR3 reads CASSGALGTNEKLFF. The CDR3 nucleotides are TGTGCCAGCAGTGGAGCCTTGGGGACTAATGAAAAACTGTTTTTT.